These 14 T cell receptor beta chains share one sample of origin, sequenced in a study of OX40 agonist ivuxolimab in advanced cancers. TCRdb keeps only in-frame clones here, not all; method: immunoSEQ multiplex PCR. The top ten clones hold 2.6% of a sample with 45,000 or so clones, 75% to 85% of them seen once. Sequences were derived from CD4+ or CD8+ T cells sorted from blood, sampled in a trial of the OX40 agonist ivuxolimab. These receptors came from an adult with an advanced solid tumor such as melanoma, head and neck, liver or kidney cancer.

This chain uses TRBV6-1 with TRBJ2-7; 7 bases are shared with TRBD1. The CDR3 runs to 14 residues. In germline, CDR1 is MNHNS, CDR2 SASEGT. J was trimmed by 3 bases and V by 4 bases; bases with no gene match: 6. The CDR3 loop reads CASSVGQANYEQYF. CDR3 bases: TGTGCCAGCAGTGTCGGACAGGCCAACTACGAGCAGTACTTC.

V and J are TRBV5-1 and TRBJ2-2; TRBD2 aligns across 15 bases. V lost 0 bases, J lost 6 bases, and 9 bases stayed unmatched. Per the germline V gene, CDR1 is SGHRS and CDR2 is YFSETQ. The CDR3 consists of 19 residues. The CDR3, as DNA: TGCGCCAGCAGCTTGGACGGGACTAGCGGGAGGATGGGGTCCGGGGAGCTGTTTTTT. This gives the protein CASSLDGTSGRMGSGELFF.

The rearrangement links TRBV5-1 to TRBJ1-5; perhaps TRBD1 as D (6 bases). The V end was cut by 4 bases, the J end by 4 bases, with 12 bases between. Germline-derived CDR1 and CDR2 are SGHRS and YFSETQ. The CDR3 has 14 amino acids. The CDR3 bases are TGCGCCAGCAGCCCGGACAGCCGAAATCAGCCCCAGCATTTT. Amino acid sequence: CASSPDSRNQPQHF.

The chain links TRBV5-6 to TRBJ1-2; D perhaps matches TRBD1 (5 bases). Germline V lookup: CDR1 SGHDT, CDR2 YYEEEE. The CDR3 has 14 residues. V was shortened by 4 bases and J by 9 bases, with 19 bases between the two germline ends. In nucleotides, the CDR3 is TGTGCCAGCAGCCCGGGGCGGAGGGAGCGGAGCTACACCTTC. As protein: CASSPGRRERSYTF.

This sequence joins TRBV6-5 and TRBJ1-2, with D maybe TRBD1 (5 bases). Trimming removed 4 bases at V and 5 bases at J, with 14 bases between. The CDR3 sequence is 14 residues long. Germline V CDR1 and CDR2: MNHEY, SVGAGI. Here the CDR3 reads CASSSGTAIYGYTF. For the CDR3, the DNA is TGTGCCAGCAGTTCCGGGACGGCGATTTATGGCTACACCTTC.

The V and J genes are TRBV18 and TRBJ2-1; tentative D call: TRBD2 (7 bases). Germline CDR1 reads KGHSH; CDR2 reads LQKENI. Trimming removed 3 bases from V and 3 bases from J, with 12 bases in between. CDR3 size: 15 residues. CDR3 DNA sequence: TGTGCCAGCTCACCGTCGGGGGGCCTCTACAATGAGCAGTTCTTC. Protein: CASSPSGGLYNEQFF.

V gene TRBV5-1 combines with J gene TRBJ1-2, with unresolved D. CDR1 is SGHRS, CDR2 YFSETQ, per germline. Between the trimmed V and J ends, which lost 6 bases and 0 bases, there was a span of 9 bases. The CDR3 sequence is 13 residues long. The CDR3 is CASTPSTNYGYTF. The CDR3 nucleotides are TGCGCCAGCACCCCTAGTACTAACTATGGCTACACCTTC.

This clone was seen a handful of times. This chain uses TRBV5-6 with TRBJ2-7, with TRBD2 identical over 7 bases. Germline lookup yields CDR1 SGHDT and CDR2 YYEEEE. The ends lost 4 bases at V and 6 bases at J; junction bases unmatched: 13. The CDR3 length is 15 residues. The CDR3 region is CASSPTIGGFVEQYF. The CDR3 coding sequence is TGTGCCAGCAGCCCGACCATCGGGGGGTTCGTCGAGCAGTACTTC. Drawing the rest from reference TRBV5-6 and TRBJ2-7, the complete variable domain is DAGVTQSPTHLIKTRGQQVTLRCSPKSGHDTVSWYQQALGQGPQFIFQYYEEEERQRGNFPDRFSGHQFPNYSSELNVNALLLGDSALYLCASSPTIGGFVEQYFGPGTRLTVT.

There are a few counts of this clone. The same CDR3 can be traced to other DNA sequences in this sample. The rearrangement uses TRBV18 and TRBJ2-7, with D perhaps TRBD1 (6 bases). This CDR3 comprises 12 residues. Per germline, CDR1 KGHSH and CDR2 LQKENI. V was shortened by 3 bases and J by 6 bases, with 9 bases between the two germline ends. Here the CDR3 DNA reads TGTGCCAGCTCACCTCAGGGGAGCGAGCAGTACTTC. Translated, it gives CASSPQGSEQYF. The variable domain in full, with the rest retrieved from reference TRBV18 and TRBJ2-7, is NAGVMQNPRHLVRRRGQEARLRCSPMKGHSHVYWYRQLPEEGLKFMVYLQKENIIDESGMPKERFSAEFPKEGPSILRIQQVVRGDSAAYFCASSPQGSEQYFGPGTRLTVT.

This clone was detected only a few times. DNA of the CDR3: TGTGCCAGCAGCCCCCCCCTGCGGGAAGCTATAGATACGCAGTATTTT. This codes for CASSPPLREAIDTQYF. The chain uses TRBV7-9 and TRBJ2-3, with a tentative D call TRBD2 (6 bases). Germline lookup yields CDR1 SEHNR and CDR2 FQNEAQ (reference sequence). The CDR3 is 16 amino acids. The V and J ends lost 5 bases and 5 bases respectively, with 20 bases between them. The full variable domain, in which reference TRBV7-9 and TRBJ2-3 provide the parts outside the CDR3, is DTGVSQNPRHKITKRGQNVTFRCDPISEHNRLYWYRQTLGQGPEFLTYFQNEAQLEKSRLLSDRFSAERPKGSFSTLEIQRTEQGDSAMYLCASSPPLREAIDTQYFGPGTRLTVL.

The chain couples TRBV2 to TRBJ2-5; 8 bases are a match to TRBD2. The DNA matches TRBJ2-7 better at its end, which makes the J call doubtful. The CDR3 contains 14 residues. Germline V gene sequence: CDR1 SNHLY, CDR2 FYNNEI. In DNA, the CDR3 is TGTGCCAGCACACCAGGACTAGCTAGGTACGAGCAGTACTTC. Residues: CASTPGLARYEQYF.

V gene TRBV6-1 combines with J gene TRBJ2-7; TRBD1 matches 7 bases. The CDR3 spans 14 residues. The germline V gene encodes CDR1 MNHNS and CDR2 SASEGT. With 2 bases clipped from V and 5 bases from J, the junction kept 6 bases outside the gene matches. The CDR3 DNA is TGTGCCAGCAGTGAAAGTATAGGGGGCAACGAGCAGTACTTC. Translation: CASSESIGGNEQYF.

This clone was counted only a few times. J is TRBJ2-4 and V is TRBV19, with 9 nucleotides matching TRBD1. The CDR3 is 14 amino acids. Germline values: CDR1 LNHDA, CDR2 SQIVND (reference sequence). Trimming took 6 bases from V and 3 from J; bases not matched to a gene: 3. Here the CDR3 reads CASRDRGDKNIQYF. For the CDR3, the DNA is TGTGCCAGTAGGGACAGGGGTGACAAAAACATTCAGTACTTC.

CDR3 DNA sequence: TGTGCCAGCAGCTTAGAGGGGGGTTATGGCTACACCTTC. It yields the protein CASSLEGGYGYTF. J is TRBJ1-2 and V is TRBV7-2; D is possibly TRBD1 (6 bases). The CDR3 contains 13 residues. The V end was cut by 1 base, the J end by 5 bases, with 8 bases between. Germline loops: CDR1 SGHTA, CDR2 FQGNSA.